The 21 T cell receptor beta chains below were found in one sample sequenced in a study of cytomegalovirus exposure and HLA in healthy donors. The PCR was carried out with 60 Vbeta primers and 13 Jbeta primers. TCRdb keeps only in-frame clones here, not all; method: immunoSEQ multiplex PCR. Of 200,000 or so clones listed, approximately 88% were seen once; the top ten hold roughly 0.7%. What was sequenced was PBMCs. The origin of the receptors is a boy aged 2-9 years in good health and CMV-seronegative.

The chain joins TRBV7-9 to TRBJ2-7; D is perhaps TRBD2 (5 bases). Germline CDR1 SEHNR, CDR2 FQNEAQ (reference sequence). CDR3 length: 13 amino acids. Trimming took off 7 bases at V and 6 bases at J, with 16 bases between the two ends. The CDR3 is CASTPTEGGEQYF. The DNA for the CDR3 is TGTGCCAGCACCCCCACAGAGGGTGGCGAGCAGTACTTC. The full variable domain, its missing parts supplied by reference TRBV7-9 and TRBJ2-7, is DTGVSQNPRHKITKRGQNVTFRCDPISEHNRLYWYRQTLGQGPEFLTYFQNEAQLEKSRLLSDRFSAERPKGSFSTLEIQRTEQGDSAMYLCASTPTEGGEQYFGPGTRLTVT.

V gene TRBV2 combines with J gene TRBJ1-2; D remains ambiguous. Trimming cost V 5 bases and J 4 bases, with 11 bases left between them. Per germline, CDR1 SNHLY and CDR2 FYNNEI. CDR3 size: 13 residues. In DNA form, the CDR3 reads TGTGCCAGCAGTCCCGGCGGCGTCTATGGCTACACCTTC. This translates into CASSPGGVYGYTF.

The rearrangement uses TRBV6-6 and TRBJ2-7; 9 nucleotides align to TRBD1. J gave up 4 bases and V 4 bases, and 5 bases lay outside the gene matches. This CDR3 is built from 14 residues. Per the germline V gene, CDR1 is MNHNY and CDR2 is SVGAGI (reference sequence). The CDR3 DNA is TGTGCCAGCAGTTCCGGGACAGGGAATTACGAGCAGTACTTC. This translates into CASSSGTGNYEQYF.

The rearrangement links TRBV7-9 to TRBJ2-3; D gene unclear. V lost 1 base and J 4 bases, leaving 6 bases between the germline ends. Germline V gives CDR1 SEHNR, CDR2 FQNEAQ (reference sequence). CDR3 size: 13 residues. The CDR3 region is CASSLGLADTQYF. Here the CDR3 DNA reads TGTGCCAGCAGCTTAGGGCTGGCAGATACGCAGTATTTT. The variable domain in full, with the rest retrieved from reference TRBV7-9 and TRBJ2-3, is DTGVSQNPRHKITKRGQNVTFRCDPISEHNRLYWYRQTLGQGPEFLTYFQNEAQLEKSRLLSDRFSAERPKGSFSTLEIQRTEQGDSAMYLCASSLGLADTQYFGPGTRLTVL.

The chain couples TRBV5-4 to TRBJ2-3; 8 bases agree with TRBD2. With 4 bases clipped from V and 5 bases from J, the junction kept 3 bases outside the gene matches. Per the germline V gene, CDR1 is SGHNT and CDR2 is YYREEE (reference sequence). CDR3 length equals 13 residues. CDR3 sequence (DNA): TGTGCCAGCAGCGGGGGGACTAGAGATACGCAGTATTTT. Protein: CASSGGTRDTQYF.

The V call is TRBV7-6, the J call TRBJ1-4; TRBD1 agrees at 9 bases. With 5 bases clipped from V and 7 bases from J, the junction kept 8 bases outside the gene matches. CDR3 length: 15 amino acids. CDR1 is SGHVS, CDR2 FNYEAQ, per germline. The CDR3 loop reads CASSPSTGQGEKLFF. The CDR3 coding sequence is TGTGCCAGCAGCCCATCCACGGGACAGGGTGAAAAACTGTTTTTT.

This chain uses TRBV10-3 with TRBJ2-1; tentative D call: TRBD2 (6 bases). Germline CDR1 is ENHRY and CDR2 is SYGVKD. Trimming left V 0 bases short and J 7 bases short, with 16 bases between. The CDR3 has 16 amino acids. CDR3 residues: CAISESYLGRSNEQFF. In DNA, the CDR3 is TGTGCCATCAGTGAGTCTTATCTAGGGAGGTCGAATGAGCAGTTCTTC.

The count of this clone is one. This sequence joins TRBV5-5 and TRBJ2-1; 9 bases line up with TRBD1. The CDR3 consists of 15 residues. V lost 0 bases to trimming and J lost 8 bases; unmatched junction nucleotides: 6. Germline CDR1 is SGHKS and CDR2 is YYEKEE (reference sequence). The CDR3 here is CASSLVGQGGHEQFF. The CDR3 nucleotides are TGTGCCAGCAGCTTGGTGGGACAGGGAGGTCATGAGCAGTTCTTC. The whole variable domain, filled in from reference TRBV5-5 and TRBJ2-1, reads DAGVTQSPTHLIKTRGQQVTLRCSPISGHKSVSWYQQVLGQGPQFIFQYYEKEERGRGNFPDRFSARQFPNYSSELNVNALLLGDSALYLCASSLVGQGGHEQFFGPGTRLTVL.

The chain has TRBV11-2 and TRBJ1-1; TRBD1 aligns across 7 bases. The CDR3 length is 15 residues. V lost 1 base, J lost 0 bases, and 2 bases stayed unmatched. CDR1 is SGHAT, CDR2 FQNNGV, per germline. The CDR3 sequence: CASSLGDSLNTEAFF. The CDR3 nucleotides read TGTGCCAGCAGCTTAGGGGACAGTTTGAACACTGAAGCTTTCTTT.

This clone has more than one count but fewer than ten. The genes are TRBV2 and TRBJ2-7, with TRBD2 as a possible D gene (5 bases). Germline V CDR1 and CDR2: SNHLY, FYNNEI. The ends were cut back, 5 bases at V and 1 base at J, with 12 bases in the middle. The CDR3 covers 14 residues. The CDR3 DNA follows: TGTGCCAGCAGTTCCGACGGGAAATCCTACGAGCAGTACTTC. This translates into CASSSDGKSYEQYF.

The genes are TRBV5-1 and TRBJ2-2, with 11 bases that match TRBD2. This CDR3 contains 14 residues. Germline assignment: CDR1 SGHRS and CDR2 YFSETQ. V was pared by 6 bases and J by 4 bases, with 2 bases of the junction left unmatched. DNA for the CDR3: TGCGCCAGCACTCTAGCGGGGGGCACCGGGGAGCTGTTTTTT. This gives the protein CASTLAGGTGELFF.

The CDR3 DNA follows: TGCGCCAGCAGCCAAGATGGGACAGGGAACCCCTACGAGCAGTACTTC. Protein: CASSQDGTGNPYEQYF. The rearrangement links TRBV4-1 to TRBJ2-7; 9 bases are shared with TRBD1. The CDR3 contains 16 residues. Germline assignment: CDR1 MGHRA and CDR2 YSYEKL. The V and J ends lost 0 bases and 2 bases, in that order; junction bases with no gene match: 5.

This rearrangement joins TRBV5-1 to TRBJ2-1; 12 nucleotides align to TRBD1. The germline CDR1 and CDR2 sequences are SGHRS and YFSETQ. This CDR3 has 15 amino acids. Trimming removed 5 bases from V and 7 bases from J; junction bases left unmatched: 7. The CDR3 sequence is CASRGLGQGANEQFF. As DNA, the CDR3 is TGCGCCAGCAGGGGTTTGGGACAGGGGGCAAATGAGCAGTTCTTC. Combining the CDR3 with reference TRBV5-1 and TRBJ2-1 gives the whole variable domain KAGVTQTPRYLIKTRGQQVTLSCSPISGHRSVSWYQQTPGQGLQFLFEYFSETQRNKGNFPGRFSGRQFSNSRSEMNVSTLELGDSALYLCASRGLGQGANEQFFGPGTRLTVL.

The gene calls are TRBV6-5 and TRBJ1-2, with a weak D call TRBD1 (5 bases). CDR1 and CDR2 from the germline V gene are MNHEY and SVGAGI. The CDR3 extends over 15 amino acids. Trimming left V 7 bases short and J 2 bases short, with 17 bases between. The CDR3 region has the DNA TGTGCCAGCACCCCAGGAGGGGTGAGGAACTATGGCTACACCTTC. It translates to CASTPGGVRNYGYTF.

V gene TRBV6-1 combines with J gene TRBJ1-1; D is possibly TRBD1 (6 bases). CDR1 and CDR2 from the germline V gene are MNHNS and SASEGT. This CDR3 spans 14 amino acids. Trimming shortened V by 11 bases and J by 1 base, and 17 bases separated the two germline ends. In DNA form, the CDR3 reads TGTGCCGGCGGGGGGGGGCGCTCGAACACTGAAGCTTTCTTT. It encodes CAGGGGRSNTEAFF.

The V and J genes are TRBV6-5 and TRBJ1-2; no reliable D call. Trimming took off 5 bases at V and 8 bases at J, with 15 bases between the two ends. In germline, CDR1 is MNHEY, CDR2 SVGAGI. The CDR3 length is 13 residues. The CDR3: CASSTRVRLGYTF. In DNA form, the CDR3 reads TGTGCCAGCAGTACTCGGGTCCGACTAGGCTACACCTTC.

This rearrangement joins TRBV7-9 to TRBJ2-2; TRBD2 matches at 12 bases. The CDR3 is 15 residues long. V gave up 4 bases and J gave up 6 bases; unmatched junction bases: 3. The germline CDR1 and CDR2 sequences are SEHNR and FQNEAQ (reference sequence). The CDR3: CASSSSSGGAGELFF. Written as DNA, the CDR3 is TGTGCCAGCAGCTCCTCTAGCGGGGGGGCCGGGGAGCTGTTTTTT.

This clone was counted only a few times. The genes are TRBV6-1 and TRBJ2-3, with D maybe TRBD2 (6 bases). The ends were cut back, 8 bases at V and 3 bases at J, with 12 bases in the middle. CDR1 and CDR2 (germline): MNHNS, SASEGT. The CDR3 contains 13 residues. The CDR3 loop reads CASREKVTDTQYF. The DNA for the CDR3 is TGTGCCAGCCGGGAGAAGGTTACAGATACGCAGTATTTT.

The chain links TRBV5-6 to TRBJ2-3, with a weak D call TRBD2 (6 bases). Germline CDR1 SGHDT, CDR2 YYEEEE. The V end lost 0 bases, the J end lost 4 bases, and 12 bases lay between the germline ends. The CDR3 runs 15 residues. In DNA, the CDR3 is TGTGCCAGCAGCTTGGCAGGTAGCGGACCAGATACGCAGTATTTT. Its translation is CASSLAGSGPDTQYF.

The V gene is TRBV5-6, the J gene TRBJ1-3, with 8 bases matching TRBD1. After removal of 4 bases from V and 4 bases from J, the junction contained 10 bases not matched to a gene. Germline CDR1 is SGHDT and CDR2 is YYEEEE. The CDR3 runs 16 residues. CDR3 sequence (DNA): TGTGCCAGCAGCCTCCTTTCGGACAGGGCCGGAAACACCATATATTTT. Its translation: CASSLLSDRAGNTIYF.

This chain joins TRBV9 and TRBJ2-7; 9 positions agree with TRBD1. This CDR3 comprises 14 residues. CDR1 and CDR2 from the germline V gene are SGDLS and YYNGEE. Germline trimming cut 3 bases from V and 5 bases from J; bases unmatched to any gene: 6. The CDR3: CASSARDRDHEQYF. CDR3 nucleotides: TGTGCCAGCAGCGCTCGGGACAGGGACCACGAGCAGTACTTC.